Included here is one TCR beta chain sequence, with context. This clone was observed a handful of times. No antigen is known for it. No base quality values were provided; no much bigger clone lies one nucleotide off. The donors were healthy, HIV-negative adults who had no recently reported acute infections or vaccinations. Every donor was a Caucasian adult residing in Nashville, Tennessee, USA. CD4+ T cells were enriched by magnetic negative selection, after which naive cells were positively selected on CD45RA and the negative fraction was taken as the memory subset. After blood collection by leukapheresis, PBMCs were isolated using Ficoll-Histopaque density gradient centrifugation and then cryopreserved in the vapor phase of liquid nitrogen. Analytical flow cytometry was used to check the purity and quantity of each magnetically sorted T cell population. From each sorted fraction, genomic DNA was isolated and quantified by UV absorbance on a Nanodrop 2000c.

The sample belongs to a study of shared clonotypes between healthy human individuals (dated by TCRdb to 2018 to 2021). A note on the overall study: Three men and a couple of women, aged 18 to 49 years, made up the cohort. The study deeply sequenced blood TCR repertoires of about five healthy adults to estimate repertoire size and the extent of clonotype sharing between individuals. Per donor, leukapheresis produced somewhere between about 0.94 and 10 billion PBMCs. To increase sequencing depth and limit assay-specific biases, TCR repertoire library preparation and sequencing were carried out by different laboratories using diverse techniques. Per donor, three plates each were used for CD4 naive and CD4 memory, two for CD8 naive, and one for CD8 memory. The study at large found these results: Clonotypes shared by all four sorted-subset donors showed higher generation probabilities than non-shared clonotypes. Incomplete sequencing was indicated by rarefaction of sorted-subset datasets, despite the large sequencing depth. Naive subsets generally had larger estimated clonotype richness than memory subsets. When several donors were compared, the shared fraction of clonotypes was around 5% for naive CD4, 3% to 4% for naive CD8, more than 2% for memory CD4, and around 0.4% for memory CD8. Sampling was restricted to blood, and TCR repertoires in tissues likely differ from the TCR repertoires found in blood. Because the study included only a small number of donors, the genetic and exposure-history diversity represented was limited. Pairwise subsampling indicated that sequencing depth was expected to affect the degree of clonotype sharing among donors.

The CDR3 holds 14 amino acids from the cysteine to the phenylalanine. Just the 42-base CDR3 DNA is kept, in frame starting at base 1. CDR1 and CDR2 (SNHLY, FYNNEI) derive from the germline V gene. V sheds 3 bases and J sheds 3 bases, leaving 6 bases between their ends. Using the deep immunoSEQ assay, TCR CDR3 regions were amplified from genomic DNA by multiplex PCR. Extracted genomic DNA from each cell subset was spread evenly across all wells of several immunoSEQ 96-well plates, with each plate serving as a replicate. For sorted subsets, around 0.2 ug genomic DNA, equal to 30,000 to 35,000 T cell genomes, was loaded into each replicate PCR. Purified libraries were quantified with a Qubit 3.0 fluorometer, sized on a Bioanalyzer 2100, and re-quantified with the KAPA Library Quantification kit. Every immunoSEQ 96-well plate was sequenced on a separate single-read 150-cycle Illumina NextSeq 550 flow cell. On the authors' methods: The immunoSEQ output contained only junctional sequences without quality scores, so filtering could not match that applied to full-length reads. To assign V/J genes and CDR3, sequences were annotated against IMGT germline references using PyIR, a Python wrapper for IgBLAST v1.9. Any read was removed if the V/J assignment was weak (E-value above 1e-6), the CDR3 was missing, or the read contained stop codons, out-of-frame junctions, or ambiguous translated residues. V3J clonotypes were defined as sequences sharing an identical inferred V gene, J gene, and CDR3 amino acid sequence. To compute the percentage overlap between repertoires, the number of shared unique clonotypes was divided by the size of the smaller repertoire. Three approaches were used to assess repertoire richness: RTK rarefaction, the Chao1 estimator, and Recon v2.1 estimates of unobserved clonotypes. Generation probabilities for all TCRbeta clonotypes obtained by the gDNA method from a few donors were computed using OLGA. TCRdb retrieved this table from immuneACCESS and kept in-frame rearrangements only. Not all clones are present; in checked studies, unresolved V genes account for under half, and no reason is known for the remainder. D and trimming come from the DNA, and the V and J calls and clone size come from that table. The sample table holds roughly 1 million clones, of which 65% to 75% were seen once. Clones ranked in the top ten supply roughly 1.5% of the sample.

This clonotype was sampled from a man aged 18-30 years in good health. The sequenced material came from memory CD4+ T cells sorted from blood. The sample's cell subset or site label is to be understood as: CD45RA-negative fraction. This sequence uses TRBV2 and TRBJ2-6, and TRBD1 may be the D gene, going by 5 matching bases. The base sequence is TGTGCCAGCAGTGACAGGGTTGGGGCCAACGTCCTGACTTTC. This translates into CASSDRVGANVLTF.